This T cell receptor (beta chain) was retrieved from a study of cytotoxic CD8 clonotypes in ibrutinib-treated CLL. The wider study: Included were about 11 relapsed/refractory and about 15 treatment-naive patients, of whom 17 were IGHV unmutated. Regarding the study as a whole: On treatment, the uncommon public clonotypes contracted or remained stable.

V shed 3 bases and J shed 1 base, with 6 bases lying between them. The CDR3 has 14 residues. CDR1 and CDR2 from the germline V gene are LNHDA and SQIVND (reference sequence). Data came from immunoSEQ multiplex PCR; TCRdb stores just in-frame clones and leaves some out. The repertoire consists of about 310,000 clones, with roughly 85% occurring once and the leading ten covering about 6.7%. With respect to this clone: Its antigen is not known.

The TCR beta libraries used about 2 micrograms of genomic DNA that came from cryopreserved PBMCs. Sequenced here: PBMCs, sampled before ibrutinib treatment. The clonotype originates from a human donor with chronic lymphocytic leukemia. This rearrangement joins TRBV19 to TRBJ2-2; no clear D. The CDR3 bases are TGTGCCAGTAGTATTAATGAGAACACCGGGGAGCTGTTTTTT. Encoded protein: CASSINENTGELFF.